The clone carrying this T cell receptor (beta chain) was observed a single time. Its antigen is unidentified. The V end lost 2 bases, the J end lost 6 bases, and 5 bases lay between the germline ends. CDR3 length: 12 residues. CDR1 SNHLY and CDR2 FYNNEI come from the germline V gene. Indicated treatment: 15 to 20 received Ad26.COV2.S at low or high dose, single or two shots; 5 received placebo; per-sample allocation not given. Each sample was drawn 63 days after the first injection (of vaccine or placebo). These data originate in a study of Ad26.COV2.S vaccination and SARS-CoV-2 variants. The method was immunoSEQ multiplex PCR; TCRdb's version includes in-frame clones alone and lacks a portion of them. The sample includes about 350,000 clones, approximately 81% of them seen just once. Study-level points and caveats: Spike-specific TCR breadth ran higher among vaccine recipients than placebo recipients. Placebo recipients and vaccine recipients were similar in non-spike TCR breadth.

This sequence originates from a person between 18 and 65 years old who received the Ad26.COV2.S COVID-19 vaccine or a placebo. The starting material was peripheral blood, obtained in a trial of Ad26.COV2.S vaccine versus placebo. This chain joins TRBV2 and TRBJ2-1; no reliable D call. For the CDR3, the DNA is TGTGCCAGCAGTGAACTAAGCAATGAGCAGTTCTTC. Amino acids: CASSELSNEQFF.